The sequence of this T cell receptor beta chain was determined in a study of shared clonotypes between healthy human individuals (dated by TCRdb to the early 2020s). As for the study more broadly: The cohort comprised two women and a few men aged 18 to 49 years. For each donor, three plates each were used for CD4 naive and CD4 memory, two plates were used for CD8 naive, and one plate was used for CD8 memory. To estimate repertoire size and how much clonotypes are shared between individuals, the study performed deep sequencing of blood TCR repertoires from 4 to 6 healthy adults. Different laboratories and diverse techniques were used to prepare libraries and sequence TCR repertoires, to increase sequencing depth and limit assay-specific biases. Between about 0.85 and 9.5 billion PBMCs per donor were obtained by leukapheresis.

This clone showed up just a few times. Its antigen specificity is not known. Base qualities are not at hand, and no much larger clone is one base apart. The CDR3 runs 12 amino acids, cysteine and phenylalanine included. This entry keeps only the CDR3 DNA: 36 bases, framed from base 1. The V and J ends are trimmed by 4 bases and 6 bases, leaving 12 bases between them. Sequences SQVTM (CDR1) and ANQGSEA (CDR2) are obtained from the germline V gene. The paper as a whole reports these results and caveats: Even with the large sequencing depth, rarefaction of the sorted-subset datasets indicated that sequencing was incomplete. Larger estimated clonotype richness was generally found for naive subsets than for memory subsets. Because the study included a small number of donors, the genetic and exposure-history diversity represented was limited. Across four donors, around 5.4% of naive CD4, roughly 3.5% of naive CD8, about 2% of memory CD4, and roughly 0.4% of memory CD8 clonotypes were shared. Pairwise subsampling indicated that sequencing depth was expected to affect the degree of clonotype sharing among donors. Compared with non-shared clonotypes, clonotypes shared by all four sorted-subset donors had higher generation probabilities. Sampling was limited to blood, and TCR repertoires in tissue likely differ from TCR repertoires in blood.

Healthy HIV-negative adults with no recently reported acute infections or vaccinations were included as donors. Every donor was a Caucasian adult residing in Nashville, Tennessee, USA. CD4+ T cells were enriched by magnetic negative selection, after which naive cells were positively selected on CD45RA and the negative fraction was taken as the memory subset. After blood collection by leukapheresis, PBMCs were isolated using Ficoll-Histopaque density gradient centrifugation and then cryopreserved in the vapor phase of liquid nitrogen. Analytical flow cytometry was used to check the purity and quantity of every magnetically sorted T cell population. Genomic DNA was isolated from every sorted fraction and measured by UV absorbance on a Nanodrop 2000c. TCR CDR3 regions were amplified from genomic DNA by multiplex PCR using the deep immunoSEQ assay. Genomic DNA extracted from each cell subset was distributed evenly over all wells of several immunoSEQ 96-well plates, and each plate served as one replicate. For sorted subsets, 200 to 250 ng genomic DNA, equal to 30,000 to 35,000 T cell genomes, was loaded into each replicate PCR. Purified libraries were measured with a Qubit 3.0 fluorometer, size-checked on a Bioanalyzer 2100, and measured again with the KAPA Library Quantification kit. Every immunoSEQ 96-well plate was sequenced on a dedicated single-read 150-cycle Illumina NextSeq 550 flow cell. The original methods were these. The immunoSEQ output contained only junctional sequences without quality scores, so filtering could not match that applied to full-length reads. To assign V/J genes and CDR3, sequences were annotated against IMGT germline references using PyIR, a Python wrapper for IgBLAST v1.9. Any read was removed if the V/J assignment was weak (E-value above 1e-6), the CDR3 was missing, or the read contained stop codons, out-of-frame junctions, or ambiguous translated residues. V3J clonotypes were defined as sequences sharing the same inferred V gene, J gene, and CDR3 amino acid sequence. Percentage overlap between repertoires was computed as shared unique clonotypes divided by the size of the smaller repertoire. Three approaches were used to assess repertoire richness: RTK rarefaction, the Chao1 estimator, and Recon v2.1 estimates of unobserved clonotypes. Generation probabilities for all TCRbeta clonotypes obtained by the gDNA method from a handful of donors were computed using OLGA. Not all clones reach the TCRdb copy of this immuneACCESS table, which keeps in-frame sequences only. Checked studies attribute under half of the gap to unresolved V genes and leave the rest unexplained. V and J calls and clone size are those listed in that table; D and trimming were worked out from the DNA. This sample lists hundreds of thousands of clones; around three quarters were detected once. Roughly 2% of the sample belongs to the ten largest clones.

The chain was built from TRBV29-1 and TRBJ1-1; TRBD1 is a weak D gene call, 6 bases matching. The sample comprised memory CD4+ T cells sorted from blood. Taken with the paper, the label for cell subset or site translates to: CD45RA-negative fraction. This sequence originates from a woman aged 25-40 years in good health. The encoded CDR3 is CSVGLGAAEAFF. At the DNA level, the sequence is TGCAGCGTTGGGTTGGGGGCCGCTGAAGCTTTCTTT.